Each of the 30 T cell receptor beta chains below was sequenced from the same sample in a study of tumor-infiltrating lymphocytes in oesophageal squamous cell carcinoma. MiXCR, applied by TCRdb to the PCR reads, yields one record per CDR3 protein. The repertoire holds 15,000 to 20,000 distinct CDR3 sequences, with 40% to 55% as singletons. The specimen was blood. All receptors come from a female donor with esophageal squamous cell carcinoma.

The gene calls are TRBV7-3 and TRBJ2-1; 8 bases align to TRBD1. The DNA end lines up better with TRBJ2-5; the J call may be wrong. In germline, CDR1 is SGHTA, CDR2 FQGTGA. This CDR3 spans 15 amino acids. The CDR3 loop reads CASSLMGTGGETQYF. The CDR3 DNA sequence: TGTGCCAGCAGCTTAATGGGGACAGGCGGGGAGACCCAGTACTTC.

There are many counts of this clonotype. This chain connects TRBV6-1 to TRBJ2-7; D may match TRBD1 or TRBD2 (5 bases each). V was cut by 6 bases and J by 0 bases, with 15 bases left in between. The germline gives CDR1 MNHNS, CDR2 SASEGT. The CDR3 loop spans 15 amino acids. CDR3 in amino acids: CASSPGTARSYEQYF. As DNA, the CDR3 is TGTGCCAGCAGCCCTGGGACGGCTCGCTCCTACGAGCAGTACTTC.

The rearrangement joins TRBV5-4 to TRBJ2-5; weak D call: TRBD2 (6 bases). With 4 bases removed from V and 2 bases from J, the gap between germline ends came to 15 bases. The CDR3 sequence is 15 residues long. Germline-derived CDR1 and CDR2 are SGHNT and YYREEE (reference sequence). CDR3 loop: CASSLLGGRQETQYF. CDR3 sequence (DNA): TGTGCCAGCAGCCTCCTAGGTGGGAGGCAAGAGACCCAGTACTTC.

This clonotype was counted at least ten times. The CDR3 end shows no conserved phenylalanine or tryptophan, and so a read error is likely. No DNA is shown, since the ends of the CDR3 on it are uncertain; the CDR3 is the one TCRdb lists. This rearrangement joins TRBV7-8 to TRBJ2-7. A total of 17 residues make up the CDR3, ends included. CDR1 SGHVS and CDR2 FQNEAQ come from the germline V gene. The CDR3 spells CASSPADTVSYGYTFGS.

The V call is TRBV7-2, the J call TRBJ2-3, with 8 nucleotides matching TRBD1. Germline V gives CDR1 SGHTA, CDR2 FQGNSA. This CDR3 is built from 14 residues. V was pared by 3 bases and J by 4 bases, with 3 bases of the junction left unmatched. The CDR3 here is CASSLDRVADTQYF. In nucleotides, the CDR3 is TGTGCCAGCAGCTTGGACAGGGTTGCAGATACGCAGTATTTT.

This clonotype was seen only a few times. The rearrangement joins TRBV7-3 to TRBJ2-1; TRBD2 matches 11 bases. V shed 5 bases, J shed 8 bases, and the junction held 8 bases outside the gene matches. CDR1 is SGHTA, CDR2 FQGTGA, per germline. The CDR3 contains 15 residues. The CDR3 protein is CASSKLAGVMDEQFF. In DNA form, the CDR3 reads TGTGCCAGCAGCAAACTAGCGGGAGTTATGGATGAGCAGTTCTTC. Combining the CDR3 with reference TRBV7-3 and TRBJ2-1 gives the whole variable domain GAGVSQTPSNKVTEKGKYVELRCDPISGHTALYWYRQSLGQGPEFLIYFQGTGAADDSGLPNDRFFAVRPEGSVSTLKIQRTERGDSAVYLCASSKLAGVMDEQFFGPGTRLTVL.

By its share, this clonotype is medium-sized. The chain links TRBV24-1 to TRBJ2-2, with unresolved D. The CDR3 consists of 16 residues. The germline gives CDR1 KGHDR, CDR2 SFDVKD. Deletions cut 4 bases from V and 6 bases from J, with 17 bases between. The CDR3: CATSELGPSGAGELFF. For the CDR3, the DNA is TGTGCCACCAGTGAGCTAGGGCCAAGTGGAGCCGGGGAGCTGTTTTTT.

The CDR3 coding sequence is TGTGCCAGTAGGGTAGGCCCGGAAGCCTATGGCTACACCTTC. Translating it yields CASRVGPEAYGYTF. The chain joins TRBV19 to TRBJ1-2; D remains unclear. This CDR3 spans 14 amino acids. Trimming removed 6 bases from V and 4 bases from J, with 15 bases in between. Germline-derived CDR1 and CDR2 are LNHDA and SQIVND (reference sequence).

This clonotype was seen only a few times. The chain is built from TRBV15 and TRBJ2-3; unclear D gene. This CDR3 comprises 17 residues. The V end lost 0 bases, the J end lost 2 bases, and 15 bases lay between the germline ends. In germline, CDR1 is LNHNV, CDR2 YYDKDF (reference sequence). The CDR3 DNA follows: TGTGCCACCAGCAGAGATCGCCCCGCATCCTACACAGATACGCAGTATTTT. Protein sequence: CATSRDRPASYTDTQYF.

This chain links TRBV20-1 with TRBJ2-5; 10 positions match TRBD2. Gene TRBJ2-1 matches the end of the DNA better, so the J call may be wrong. The CDR3 has 15 residues. Germline CDR1 and CDR2: DFQATT and SNEGSKA (reference sequence). CDR3 residues: CSARGLLAGVNEQFF. The DNA for the CDR3 is TGCAGTGCTAGAGGTCTCCTAGCGGGGGTCAATGAGCAGTTCTTC.

This chain joins TRBV9 and TRBJ2-4; no reliable D call. Deletions cut 0 bases from V and 13 bases from J, with 17 bases between. The CDR3 is 14 amino acids. CDR1 and CDR2 from the germline V gene are SGDLS and YYNGEE. The CDR3 DNA sequence: TGTGCCAGCAGCGTAGAAGCCCGCGCTGGCCAGCAGTACTTC. Translation gives CASSVEARAGQQYF.

The gene calls are TRBV5-4 and TRBJ2-2; 11 bases line up with TRBD2. The CDR3 length is 16 residues. The germline CDR1 and CDR2 sequences are SGHNT and YYREEE (reference sequence). V gave up 3 bases and J gave up 4 bases; unmatched junction bases: 5. Here the CDR3 reads CASSSTTSGGTGELFF. In DNA, the CDR3 is TGTGCCAGCAGCTCGACTACTAGCGGGGGCACCGGGGAGCTGTTTTTT.

This sequence joins TRBV7-3 and TRBJ2-4; TRBD2 matches at 7 bases. The end of the DNA is better explained by TRBJ2-7, so the J call may be wrong. CDR1 and CDR2 from the germline V gene are SGHTA and FQGTGA. This CDR3 has 15 residues. The CDR3 bases are TGTGCCAGCATCCTAGGGCGGGAGAAGGTTGGCGAGCAGTACTTC. This sequence encodes CASILGREKVGEQYF.

This clonotype showed up many times. V gene TRBV10-3 combines with J gene TRBJ2-2; D may match TRBD1 or TRBD2 (5 bases each). Trimming cost V 7 bases and J 3 bases, with 12 bases left between them. This CDR3 has 14 residues. The germline gives CDR1 ENHRY, CDR2 SYGVKD. In DNA, the CDR3 is TGTGCCATCAAGGCCGGGACCCACACCGGGGAGCTGTTTTTT. As protein: CAIKAGTHTGELFF.

This clonotype was seen many times. The V gene is TRBV10-3, the J gene TRBJ1-6; 10 bases are shared with TRBD1. J gave up 0 bases and V 2 bases, and 4 bases lay outside the gene matches. The CDR3 length is 18 residues. CDR1 and CDR2 from the germline V gene are ENHRY and SYGVKD. The chain's CDR3 is CAISEGDRGRSYNSPLHF. CDR3 coding DNA: TGTGCCATCAGTGAGGGGGACAGGGGTCGCTCCTATAATTCACCCCTCCACTTT.

This clonotype was seen many times. This sequence joins TRBV27 and TRBJ1-4; D call uncertain. Trimming left V 6 bases short and J 0 bases short, with 8 bases between. In germline, CDR1 is MNHEY, CDR2 SMNVEV (reference sequence). The CDR3 consists of 14 residues. The CDR3 DNA reads as TGTGCCAGCAGAAAACTGGCAACTAATGAAAAACTGTTTTTT. It codes for CASRKLATNEKLFF.

The chain couples TRBV7-8 to TRBJ2-6; a possible D gene is TRBD2 (5 bases). This CDR3 has 18 residues. The V end lost 2 bases, the J end lost 1 base, and 15 bases lay between the germline ends. Germline CDR1 SGHVS, CDR2 FQNEAQ. The CDR3 nucleotides read TGTGCCAGCAGCTTACGAGGGCTGGATTTTTCTGGGGCCAACGTCCTGACTTTC. Translating gives CASSLRGLDFSGANVLTF.

In regard to this clonotype: Here the CDR3 omits its conserved ending phenylalanine or tryptophan, so a read error is the likely source. Because the CDR3's place on the DNA is in doubt, the DNA is left out and the CDR3 is given as listed by TCRdb. The rearrangement joins TRBV12-5 to TRBJ2-3. Ends included, the CDR3 has 18 residues. Germline lookup yields CDR1 LGHNT and CDR2 FRNRAP. The CDR3 spells CASGLVRVGTTMATPSVR.

The table lists this clonotype with a few counts. In nucleotides, the CDR3 is TGTGCCAGCAGCCGTAGGGGAGCTGACAATGAGCAGTTCTTC. This sequence encodes CASSRRGADNEQFF. The chain links TRBV27 to TRBJ2-1, with D possibly called TRBD1 or TRBD2 (5 bases each). CDR3 length equals 14 residues. Germline V gene sequence: CDR1 MNHEY, CDR2 SMNVEV (reference sequence). Trimming stripped 6 bases from V and 5 bases from J, with 14 bases between.

This clonotype was observed a few times. The conserved phenylalanine or tryptophan normally closing the CDR3 is absent here, so this likely arose from a read error. It is unclear where the CDR3 begins or ends on the DNA, so no DNA is shown, and the CDR3 is as TCRdb lists it. The rearrangement links TRBV6-5 to TRBJ2-1; the DNA was not compared with TRBD2, the D call given in the table. CDR1 and CDR2 from the germline V gene are MNHEY and SVGAGI. The CDR3 is 10 amino acids long, termini counted. This CDR3 is CASSYSSEAS.

This clonotype was seen repeatedly, ten times or more. The chain uses TRBV19 and TRBJ1-2; D unclear. Germline CDR1 reads LNHDA; CDR2 reads SQIVND (reference sequence). The CDR3 totals 12 residues. With 1 base removed from V and 7 bases from J, the gap between germline ends came to 7 bases. The CDR3 region is CASSIGPAGYTF. The CDR3 coding sequence is TGTGCCAGTAGTATAGGGCCCGCTGGCTACACCTTC.

The chain links TRBV7-3 to TRBJ1-5; 10 bases are a match to TRBD1. Germline V lookup: CDR1 SGHTA, CDR2 FQGTGA. The CDR3 runs to 17 residues. Trimming took 0 bases from V and 1 from J; bases not matched to a gene: 3. The CDR3 protein is CASSLTGQGRSNQPQHF. The CDR3 DNA reads as TGTGCCAGCAGCTTAACGGGACAGGGGCGGAGCAATCAGCCCCAGCATTTT.

The chain combines TRBV7-4 with TRBJ2-7; 8 nucleotides match TRBD2. Trimming at V came to 0 bases and at J to 6 bases, leaving 13 bases not matched to a gene. The CDR3 is made up of 17 amino acids. The germline V gene encodes CDR1 SGHVT and CDR2 SQSDAQ. Here the CDR3 DNA reads TGTGCCAGCAGCTTAGCCCTGGGCAGCGGGAGAACGGGCGAGCAGTACTTC. It codes for CASSLALGSGRTGEQYF.

The table lists this clonotype with a few counts. This sequence joins TRBV5-1 and TRBJ2-7; 8 positions agree with TRBD2. The junction had 13 bases not matched to a gene; V was cut back by 3 bases and J by 5 bases. This CDR3 spans 16 amino acids. CDR1 and CDR2 from the germline V gene are SGHRS and YFSETQ. The CDR3 DNA reads as TGCGCCAGCAGCTACGCCGCGGGAGGAGTAAAGAACGAGCAGTACTTC. It yields the protein CASSYAAGGVKNEQYF.

V gene TRBV7-6 combines with J gene TRBJ2-5; D unclear. The better agreement between TRBJ2-1 and the DNA end casts doubt on the J call. This CDR3 is 11 amino acids long. The germline V gene encodes CDR1 SGHVS and CDR2 FNYEAQ. The CDR3 region is CASSLSLEQFF. In DNA, the CDR3 is TGTGCCAGCAGCTTATCGCTAGAACAGTTCTTC.

Turning to this clonotype: The CDR3 carries no conserved terminal phenylalanine or tryptophan, so it likely arises from a read error. It is unclear where the CDR3 begins or ends on the DNA, so no DNA is shown, and the CDR3 is as TCRdb lists it. The chain combines TRBV6-2 or TRBV6-3 with TRBJ1-6. The germline gives CDR1 MNHEY, CDR2 SVGEGT. The length of the CDR3 is 9 amino acids, counting both ends. CDR3 loop: CASSLSGST.

The table lists this clonotype with many counts. This chain connects TRBV4-1 to TRBJ1-4; TRBD1 matches 8 bases. Germline V gene sequence: CDR1 MGHRA, CDR2 YSYEKL. V was pared by 4 bases and J by 6 bases, with 7 bases of the junction left unmatched. The CDR3 length is 15 residues. The CDR3 here is CASSRGQGGDEKLFF. CDR3 coding DNA: TGCGCCAGCAGCCGCGGACAGGGAGGGGATGAAAAACTGTTTTTT.

This clonotype occurred many times. The chain recombines TRBV6-1 with TRBJ1-3; 9 nucleotides align to TRBD1. Trimming at V came to 6 bases and at J to 7 bases, leaving 10 bases not matched to a gene. Germline lookup yields CDR1 MNHNS and CDR2 SASEGT. CDR3 length equals 15 residues. Here the CDR3 reads CASRGGGQGMNTIYF. In nucleotides, the CDR3 is TGTGCCAGCAGGGGGGGGGGACAGGGTATGAACACCATATATTTT.

The genes are TRBV6-9 and TRBJ2-4, with no clear D. The DNA end is a closer match to TRBJ2-7, so the J assignment may be wrong. From germline, CDR1 is MNHGY and CDR2 SVAAGI. The CDR3 contains 13 residues. CDR3 residues: CASSWNLGYEQYF. CDR3 sequence (DNA): TGTGCCAGCAGTTGGAATCTGGGCTACGAGCAGTACTTC.

This chain joins TRBV7-2 and TRBJ2-5; TRBD2 matches at 7 bases. The DNA end lines up better with TRBJ2-7; the J call may be wrong. Germline loops: CDR1 SGHTA, CDR2 FQGNSA. This CDR3 comprises 15 residues. CDR3 sequence reads: CASSLSVGGTYEQYF. CDR3 coding DNA: TGTGCCAGCAGCTTATCGGTGGGAGGGACCTACGAGCAGTACTTC.